Presented here are 20 T cell receptor beta chains from one specimen sequenced in a study of blood T cell repertoires in COVID-19. TCRdb keeps only in-frame clones here, not all; method: immunoSEQ multiplex PCR. This sample has 250,000 to 350,000 clones; nearly 90% occur once, and the top ten carry roughly 9.1%. The specimen sequenced was peripheral blood. The receptors were gathered from a young man with active or convalescent COVID-19.

The chain recombines TRBV4-3 with TRBJ1-1; D unresolved. Deletions cut 4 bases from V and 0 bases from J, with 12 bases between. CDR3 length equals 15 residues. Germline V gene data show CDR1 as LGHNA and CDR2 as YSLEER. The CDR3 reads CASSRGPTLNTEAFF. The CDR3 DNA sequence: TGCGCCAGCAGCCGCGGGCCGACCCTGAACACTGAAGCTTTCTTT.

This clone was found once. This sequence joins TRBV2 and TRBJ1-4; 7 bases align to TRBD1. Germline CDR1 reads SNHLY; CDR2 reads FYNNEI. The CDR3 totals 15 residues. Trimming cost V 4 bases and J 6 bases; bases outside gene matches: 8. In nucleotides, the CDR3 is TGTGCCAGCAGTGTTTCAGGGGGTTCAGATGAAAAACTGTTTTTT. It specifies CASSVSGGSDEKLFF.

The genes are TRBV5-1 and TRBJ1-2; no firm D call. V was clipped by 4 bases and J by 3 bases, with 13 bases between them. Germline V lookup: CDR1 SGHRS, CDR2 YFSETQ. This CDR3 comprises 14 residues. The CDR3 region is CASSPFAEDYGYTF. The CDR3 bases are TGCGCCAGCAGCCCCTTTGCAGAAGACTATGGCTACACCTTC.

This sequence joins TRBV6-5 and TRBJ2-5; possible D gene TRBD2, 6 bases. Germline V gene data show CDR1 as MNHEY and CDR2 as SVGAGI. There are 15 residues in the CDR3. V was shortened by 8 bases and J by 5 bases, with 21 bases between the two germline ends. The CDR3 sequence: CASSSLGGFMETQYF. The DNA for the CDR3 is TGTGCCAGCTCCTCATTGGGGGGATTTATGGAGACCCAGTACTTC.

V gene TRBV29-1 combines with J gene TRBJ1-1; D is undetermined. Germline CDR1 reads SQVTM; CDR2 reads ANQGSEA. V lost 4 bases and J 7 bases, leaving 10 bases between the germline ends. The CDR3 consists of 11 residues. The CDR3 DNA is TGCAGCGTTGTCCAGGCGTATGAAGCTTTCTTT. This gives the protein CSVVQAYEAFF.

This clone was recorded once. The chain uses TRBV11-2 and TRBJ1-4; D is unclear. Germline assignment: CDR1 SGHAT and CDR2 FQNNGV. This CDR3 spans 15 amino acids. With 8 bases removed from V and 1 base from J, the gap between germline ends came to 14 bases. The CDR3 sequence: CASVPLGLTNEKLFF. The CDR3 DNA reads as TGTGCCAGCGTACCCTTAGGACTAACTAATGAAAAACTGTTTTTT. Based on the CDR3 plus reference TRBV11-2 and TRBJ1-4, the full variable domain is EAGVAQSPRYKIIEKRQSVAFWCNPISGHATLYWYQQILGQGPKLLIQFQNNGVVDDSQLPKDRFSAERLKGVDSTLKIQPAKLEDSAVYLCASVPLGLTNEKLFFGSGTQLSVL.

The CDR3 DNA is TGTGCCAGCAGCTTACCGGGATCCTCTGGAAACACCATATATTTT. It specifies CASSLPGSSGNTIYF. The V gene is TRBV5-4, the J gene TRBJ1-3; no clear D. This CDR3 has 15 amino acids. Germline CDR1 SGHNT, CDR2 YYREEE (reference sequence). Trimming left V 2 bases short and J 0 bases short, with 9 bases between. Drawing the rest from reference TRBV5-4 and TRBJ1-3, the complete variable domain is ETGVTQSPTHLIKTRGQQVTLRCSSQSGHNTVSWYQQALGQGPQFIFQYYREEENGRGNFPPRFSGLQFPNYSSELNVNALELDDSALYLCASSLPGSSGNTIYFGEGSWLTVV.

This chain joins TRBV19 and TRBJ1-1; TRBD1 matches 7 bases. Germline values: CDR1 LNHDA, CDR2 SQIVND (reference sequence). This CDR3 is built from 13 residues. Germline trimming cut 7 bases from V and 11 bases from J; bases unmatched to any gene: 13. DNA of the CDR3: TGTGCCAGTATGAGTGGAGGGGGCGCAGAGGCTTTCTTT. It translates to CASMSGGGAEAFF.

The table lists this clone with a few counts. V gene TRBV19 combines with J gene TRBJ1-2; D remains unclear. V was cut by 4 bases and J by 0 bases, with 9 bases left in between. The CDR3 consists of 14 residues. Germline V gene lookup returns CDR1 LNHDA and CDR2 SQIVND (reference sequence). The DNA for the CDR3 is TGTGCCAGTAGTAGTCTTCCCGCTAACTATGGCTACACCTTC. Translated: CASSSLPANYGYTF.

V is TRBV19 and J is TRBJ1-5, with 7 bases aligning to TRBD1. CDR1 LNHDA and CDR2 SQIVND come from the germline V gene (reference sequence). J gave up 4 bases and V 7 bases, and 4 bases lay outside the gene matches. This CDR3 has 13 residues. The CDR3 loop reads CASNPGGNQPQHF. CDR3 nucleotide sequence: TGTGCCAGTAATCCAGGGGGTAATCAGCCCCAGCATTTT.

The chain employs TRBV5-1 and TRBJ2-7, with 9 bases that match TRBD1. With 3 bases clipped from V and 4 bases from J, the junction kept 2 bases outside the gene matches. The germline V gene encodes CDR1 SGHRS and CDR2 YFSETQ. CDR3 length equals 13 residues. CDR3 protein: CASSWGTGYEQYF. CDR3 sequence (DNA): TGCGCCAGCAGCTGGGGGACAGGGTACGAGCAGTACTTC.

The V and J genes are TRBV19 and TRBJ2-2; D might be TRBD1 (6 bases). The CDR3 spans 21 residues. The V and J ends lost 3 bases and 1 base respectively, with 27 bases between them. Germline loops: CDR1 LNHDA, CDR2 SQIVND (reference sequence). The CDR3 loop is CASSMLSVVGALIKNTGELFF. DNA of the CDR3: TGTGCCAGTAGTATGCTCTCCGTGGTGGGGGCCCTAATCAAGAACACCGGGGAGCTGTTTTTT.

This rearrangement joins TRBV19 to TRBJ2-7; D possibly corresponds to TRBD2 (6 bases). V lost 5 bases, J lost 3 bases, and 11 bases lay in between. This CDR3 region has 13 residues. From germline, CDR1 is LNHDA and CDR2 SQIVND (reference sequence). CDR3 protein: CASSAGPLYEQYF. The CDR3 coding sequence is TGTGCCAGTAGTGCGGGACCCCTCTACGAGCAGTACTTC.

The chain couples TRBV13 to TRBJ2-5; D ambiguous. The V gene's germline CDR1 is PRHDT and CDR2 FYEKMQ (reference sequence). V was clipped by 0 bases and J by 5 bases, with 7 bases between them. The length of the CDR3 is 13 residues. This CDR3 is CASSLGELETQYF. The CDR3 bases are TGTGCCAGCAGCTTAGGGGAGTTGGAGACCCAGTACTTC.

This clone was found once. The genes are TRBV19 and TRBJ2-1; TRBD1 might be the D (6 bases). From germline, CDR1 is LNHDA and CDR2 SQIVND (reference sequence). Trimming cost V 2 bases and J 2 bases, with 16 bases left between them. The length of the CDR3 is 17 residues. CDR3 protein: CASSITSTGIAYNEQFF. The DNA for the CDR3 is TGTGCCAGTAGTATAACTTCAACAGGGATTGCCTACAATGAGCAGTTCTTC.

Remarks on this clone: The DNA is omitted, as the CDR3 cannot be located on it reliably, and the CDR3 follows TCRdb's listing. V and J are TRBV12-1 and TRBJ2-3; the table's TRBD2 call for D was not verified on the DNA. TRBV12-1 is a documented pseudogene. The CDR3 length is 17 residues, termini included. CDR3 in amino acids: CASSYNCGGARADTQYF.

The chain is built from TRBV9 and TRBJ1-1; 7 nucleotides match TRBD1. Per the germline V gene, CDR1 is SGDLS and CDR2 is YYNGEE. V gave up 4 bases and J gave up 5 bases; unmatched junction bases: 8. The CDR3 is 14 residues long. For the CDR3, the DNA is TGTGCCAGCAGCCCGACAGGGCTGCAAACTGAAGCTTTCTTT. Its translation is CASSPTGLQTEAFF. The full variable domain, with the rest looked up from reference TRBV9 and TRBJ1-1, is DSGVTQTPKHLITATGQRVTLRCSPRSGDLSVYWYQQSLDQGLQFLIQYYNGEERAKGNILERFSAQQFPDLHSELNLSSLELGDSALYFCASSPTGLQTEAFFGQGTRLTVV.

The chain couples TRBV9 to TRBJ2-2; 11 bases align to TRBD1. The CDR3 is 17 residues long. The trim removed 3 bases at V and 6 bases at J, leaving 10 bases unmatched. Germline-derived CDR1 and CDR2 are SGDLS and YYNGEE. CDR3 sequence: CASSAPLDRGLPGELFF. In DNA form, the CDR3 reads TGTGCCAGCAGCGCCCCCTTGGACAGGGGGCTTCCCGGGGAGCTGTTTTTT.

The chain uses TRBV14 and TRBJ2-2; 8 bases align to TRBD1. V lost 0 bases and J lost 3; bases outside the gene matches: 6. Germline CDR1 SGHDN, CDR2 FVKESK. The CDR3 is 17 residues long. The CDR3 coding sequence is TGTGCCAGCAGCCAAGATAGGACAGGGTATTACACCGGGGAGCTGTTTTTT. This gives the protein CASSQDRTGYYTGELFF.

V gene TRBV7-9 combines with J gene TRBJ1-2; TRBD1 matches 10 bases. The CDR3 length is 16 residues. The junction had 4 bases not matched to a gene; V was cut back by 3 bases and J by 0 bases. Germline V CDR1 and CDR2: SEHNR, FQNEAQ (reference sequence). The CDR3 coding sequence is TGTGCCAGCAGCTTGGGGACAGGGGCAGCTAACTATGGCTACACCTTC. This codes for CASSLGTGAANYGYTF.